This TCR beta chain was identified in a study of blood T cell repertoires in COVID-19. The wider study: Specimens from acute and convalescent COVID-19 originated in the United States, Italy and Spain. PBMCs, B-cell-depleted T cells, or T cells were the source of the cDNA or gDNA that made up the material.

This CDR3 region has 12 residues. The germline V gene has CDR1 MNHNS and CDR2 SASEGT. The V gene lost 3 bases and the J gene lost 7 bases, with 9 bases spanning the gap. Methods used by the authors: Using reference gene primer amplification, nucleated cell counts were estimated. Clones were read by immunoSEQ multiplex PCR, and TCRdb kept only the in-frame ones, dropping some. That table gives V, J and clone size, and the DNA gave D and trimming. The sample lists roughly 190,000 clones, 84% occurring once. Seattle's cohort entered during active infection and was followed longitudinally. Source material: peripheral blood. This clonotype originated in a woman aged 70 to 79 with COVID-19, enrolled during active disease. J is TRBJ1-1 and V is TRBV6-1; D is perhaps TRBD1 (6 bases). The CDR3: CASSDEDSEAFF. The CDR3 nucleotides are TGTGCCAGCAGTGATGAGGACAGTGAAGCTTTCTTT.